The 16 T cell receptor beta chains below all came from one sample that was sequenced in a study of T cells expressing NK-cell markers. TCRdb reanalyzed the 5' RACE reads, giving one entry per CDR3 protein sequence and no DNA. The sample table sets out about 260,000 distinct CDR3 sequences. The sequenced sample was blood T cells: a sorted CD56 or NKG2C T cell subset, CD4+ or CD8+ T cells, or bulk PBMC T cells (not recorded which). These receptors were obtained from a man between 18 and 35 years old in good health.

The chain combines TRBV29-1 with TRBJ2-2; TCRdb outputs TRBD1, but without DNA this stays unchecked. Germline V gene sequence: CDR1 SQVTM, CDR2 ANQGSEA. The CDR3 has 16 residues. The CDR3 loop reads CSCTRTGTANTGELFF.

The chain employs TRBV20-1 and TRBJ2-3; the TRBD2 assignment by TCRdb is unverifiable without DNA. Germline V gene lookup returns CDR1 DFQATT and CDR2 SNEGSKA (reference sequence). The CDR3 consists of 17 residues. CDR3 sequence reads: CSARDSFLADLRDTQYF.

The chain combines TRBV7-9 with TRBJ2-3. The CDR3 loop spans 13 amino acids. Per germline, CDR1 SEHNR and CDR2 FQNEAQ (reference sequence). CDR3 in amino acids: CASSTTLTDTQYF.

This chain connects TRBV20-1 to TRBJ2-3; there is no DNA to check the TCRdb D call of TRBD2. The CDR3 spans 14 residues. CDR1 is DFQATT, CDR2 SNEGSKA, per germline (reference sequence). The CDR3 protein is CSGRLAGVTDTQYF.

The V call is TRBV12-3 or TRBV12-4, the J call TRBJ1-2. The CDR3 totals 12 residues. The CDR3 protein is CASSPLKGGYTF.

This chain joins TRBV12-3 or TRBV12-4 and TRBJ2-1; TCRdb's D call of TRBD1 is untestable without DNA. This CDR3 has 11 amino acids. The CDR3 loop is CASWGQGEQFF.

CDR3: CASSQVAGYQPQHF. The chain links TRBV4-1 to TRBJ1-5; the TRBD1 assignment by TCRdb is unverifiable without DNA. Germline CDR1 and CDR2: MGHRA and YSYEKL. The CDR3 length is 14 residues.

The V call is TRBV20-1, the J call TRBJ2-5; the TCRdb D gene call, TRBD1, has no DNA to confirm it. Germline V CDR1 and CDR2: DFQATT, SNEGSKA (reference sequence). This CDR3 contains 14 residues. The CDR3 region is CSANRQGGIETQYF.

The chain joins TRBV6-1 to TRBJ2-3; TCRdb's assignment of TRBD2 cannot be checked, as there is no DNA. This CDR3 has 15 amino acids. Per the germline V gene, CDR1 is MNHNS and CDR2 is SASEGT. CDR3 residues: CASRPLGGGTDTQYF.

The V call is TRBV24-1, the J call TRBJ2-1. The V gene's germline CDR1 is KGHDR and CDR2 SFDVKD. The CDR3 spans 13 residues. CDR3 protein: CATSDFFSSTQFF.

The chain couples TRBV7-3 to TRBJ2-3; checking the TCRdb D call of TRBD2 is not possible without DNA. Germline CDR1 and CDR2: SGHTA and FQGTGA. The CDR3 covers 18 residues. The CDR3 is CASSPGLAGVRSTDTQYF.

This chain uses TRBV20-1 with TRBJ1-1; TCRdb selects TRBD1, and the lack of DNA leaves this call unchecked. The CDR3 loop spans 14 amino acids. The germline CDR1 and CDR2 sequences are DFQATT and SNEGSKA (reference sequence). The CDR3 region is CSARRGATNTEAFF.

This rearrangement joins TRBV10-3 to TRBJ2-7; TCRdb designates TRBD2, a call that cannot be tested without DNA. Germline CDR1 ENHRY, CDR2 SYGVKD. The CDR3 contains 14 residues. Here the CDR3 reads CATTTGTSIDEQYF.

CDR3 loop: CASRNPVSSLISLHF. This chain joins TRBV6-2 or TRBV6-3 and TRBJ1-6. This CDR3 is 15 amino acids long. The germline V gene has CDR1 MNHEY and CDR2 SVGEGT.

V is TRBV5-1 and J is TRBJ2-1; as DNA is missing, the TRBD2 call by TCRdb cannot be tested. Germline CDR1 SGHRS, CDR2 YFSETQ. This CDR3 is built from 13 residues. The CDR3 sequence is CASSLSSERWQFF.

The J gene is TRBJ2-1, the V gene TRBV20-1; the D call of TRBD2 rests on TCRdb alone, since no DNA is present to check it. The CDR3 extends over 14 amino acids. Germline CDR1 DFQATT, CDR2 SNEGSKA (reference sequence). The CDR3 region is CSARNQLDSNEQFF.